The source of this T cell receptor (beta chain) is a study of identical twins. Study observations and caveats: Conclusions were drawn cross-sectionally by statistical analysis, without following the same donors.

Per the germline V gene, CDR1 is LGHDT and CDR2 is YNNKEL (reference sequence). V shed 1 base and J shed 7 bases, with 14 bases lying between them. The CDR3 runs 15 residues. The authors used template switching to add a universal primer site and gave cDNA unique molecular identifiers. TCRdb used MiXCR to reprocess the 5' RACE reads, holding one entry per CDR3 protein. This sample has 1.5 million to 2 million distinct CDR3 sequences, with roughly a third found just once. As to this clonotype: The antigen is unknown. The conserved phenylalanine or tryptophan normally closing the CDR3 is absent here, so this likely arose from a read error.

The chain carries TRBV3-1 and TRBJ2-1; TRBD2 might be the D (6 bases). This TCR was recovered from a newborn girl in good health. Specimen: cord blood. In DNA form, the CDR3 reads TGTGCCAGCAGCCAAGTGGGGGGTGTCACAAATGAGCAGTTCTTA. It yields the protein CASSQVGGVTNEQFL.